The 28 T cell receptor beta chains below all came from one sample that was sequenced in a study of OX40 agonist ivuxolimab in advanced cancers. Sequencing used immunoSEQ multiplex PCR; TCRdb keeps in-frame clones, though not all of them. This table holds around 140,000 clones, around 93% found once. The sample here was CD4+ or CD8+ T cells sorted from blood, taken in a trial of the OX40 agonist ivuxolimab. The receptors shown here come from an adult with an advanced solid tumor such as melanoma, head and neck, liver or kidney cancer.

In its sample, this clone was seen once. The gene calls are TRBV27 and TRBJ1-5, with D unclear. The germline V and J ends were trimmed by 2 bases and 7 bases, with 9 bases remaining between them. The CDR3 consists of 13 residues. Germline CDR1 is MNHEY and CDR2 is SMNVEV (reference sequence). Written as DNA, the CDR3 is TGTGCCAGCAGTTTAAGCCTCCGGCAGCCCCAGCATTTT. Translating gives CASSLSLRQPQHF.

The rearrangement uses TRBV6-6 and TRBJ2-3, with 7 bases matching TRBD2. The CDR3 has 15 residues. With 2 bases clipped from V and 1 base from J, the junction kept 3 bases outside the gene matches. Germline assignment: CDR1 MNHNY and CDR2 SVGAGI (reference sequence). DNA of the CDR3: TGTGCCAGCAGTTACCCGGGAGGCGGCACAGATACGCAGTATTTT. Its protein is CASSYPGGGTDTQYF.

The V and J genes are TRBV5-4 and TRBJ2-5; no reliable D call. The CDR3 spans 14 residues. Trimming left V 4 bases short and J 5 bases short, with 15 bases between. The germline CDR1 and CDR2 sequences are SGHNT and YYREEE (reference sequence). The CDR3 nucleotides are TGTGCCAGCAGCCCTGGACCAGACCTGGAGACCCAGTACTTC. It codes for CASSPGPDLETQYF.

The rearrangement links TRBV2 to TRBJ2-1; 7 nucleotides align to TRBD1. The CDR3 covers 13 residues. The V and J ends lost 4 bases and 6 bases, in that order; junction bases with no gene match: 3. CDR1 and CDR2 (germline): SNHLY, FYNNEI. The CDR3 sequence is CASSGPGGNEQFF. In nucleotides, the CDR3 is TGTGCCAGCAGTGGCCCAGGGGGCAATGAGCAGTTCTTC.

The DNA for the CDR3 is TGCGCCAGCAGCCAAGGAGCCCAGGGATGGCCTGAAGCCTTCTCTGGGGCCAACGTCCTGACTTTC. This encodes CASSQGAQGWPEAFSGANVLTF. The V gene is TRBV4-3, the J gene TRBJ2-6; D perhaps matches TRBD1 (5 bases). The CDR3 consists of 22 residues. CDR1 and CDR2 (germline): LGHNA, YSLEER. V was shortened by 1 base and J by 0 bases, with 25 bases between the two germline ends.

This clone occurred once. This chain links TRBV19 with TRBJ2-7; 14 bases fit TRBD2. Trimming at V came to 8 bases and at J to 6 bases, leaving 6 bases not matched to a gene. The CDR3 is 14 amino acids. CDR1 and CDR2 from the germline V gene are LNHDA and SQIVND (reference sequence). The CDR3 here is CASATSGREIEQYF. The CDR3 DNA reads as TGTGCCAGTGCGACTAGCGGGAGGGAGATCGAGCAGTACTTC.

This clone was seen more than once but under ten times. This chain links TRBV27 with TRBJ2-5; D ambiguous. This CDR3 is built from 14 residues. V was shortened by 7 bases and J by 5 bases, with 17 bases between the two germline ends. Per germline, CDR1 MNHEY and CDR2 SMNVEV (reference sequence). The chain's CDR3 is CASTETHEVETQYF. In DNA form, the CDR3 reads TGTGCCAGCACCGAGACACACGAGGTGGAGACCCAGTACTTC.

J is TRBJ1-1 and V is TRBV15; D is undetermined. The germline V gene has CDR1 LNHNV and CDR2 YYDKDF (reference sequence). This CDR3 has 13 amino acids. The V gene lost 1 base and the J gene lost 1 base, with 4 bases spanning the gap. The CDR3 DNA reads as TGTGCCACCAGCAGAGGTCGGAACACTGAAGCTTTCTTT. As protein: CATSRGRNTEAFF.

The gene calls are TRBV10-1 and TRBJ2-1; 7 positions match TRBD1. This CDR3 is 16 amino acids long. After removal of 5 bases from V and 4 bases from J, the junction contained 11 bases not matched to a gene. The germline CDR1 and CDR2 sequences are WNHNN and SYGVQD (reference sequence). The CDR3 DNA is TGCGCCAGCAGTTTATACCGGGACAGTTCTTACAATGAGCAGTTCTTC. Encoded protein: CASSLYRDSSYNEQFF.

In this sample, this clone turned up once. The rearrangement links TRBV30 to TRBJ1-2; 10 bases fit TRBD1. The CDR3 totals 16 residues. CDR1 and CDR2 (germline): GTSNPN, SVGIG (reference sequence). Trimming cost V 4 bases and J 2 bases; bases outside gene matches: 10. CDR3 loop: CAWNEGQGIGNYGYTF. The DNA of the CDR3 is TGTGCCTGGAATGAGGGACAGGGGATCGGCAACTATGGCTACACCTTC.

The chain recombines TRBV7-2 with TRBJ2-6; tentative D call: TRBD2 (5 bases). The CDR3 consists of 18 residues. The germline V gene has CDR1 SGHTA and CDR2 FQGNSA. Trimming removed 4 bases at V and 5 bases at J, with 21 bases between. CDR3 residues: CASSCLGRRQSRANVLTF. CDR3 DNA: TGTGCCAGCAGCTGTTTGGGGAGACGACAAAGTCGGGCCAACGTCCTGACTTTC.

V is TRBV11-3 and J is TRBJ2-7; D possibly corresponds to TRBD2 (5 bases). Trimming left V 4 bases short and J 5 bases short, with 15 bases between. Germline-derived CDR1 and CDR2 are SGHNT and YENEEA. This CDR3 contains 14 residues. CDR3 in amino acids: CASSSVLALDEQYF. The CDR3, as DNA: TGTGCCAGCAGCTCTGTCCTAGCTCTTGACGAGCAGTACTTC.

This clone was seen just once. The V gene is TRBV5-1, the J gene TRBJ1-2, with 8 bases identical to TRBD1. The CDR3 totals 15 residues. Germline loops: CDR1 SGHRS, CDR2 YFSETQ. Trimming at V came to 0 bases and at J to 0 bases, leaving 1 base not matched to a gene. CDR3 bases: TGCGCCAGCAGCTTGGGGGACAGGACTAACTATGGCTACACCTTC. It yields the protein CASSLGDRTNYGYTF.

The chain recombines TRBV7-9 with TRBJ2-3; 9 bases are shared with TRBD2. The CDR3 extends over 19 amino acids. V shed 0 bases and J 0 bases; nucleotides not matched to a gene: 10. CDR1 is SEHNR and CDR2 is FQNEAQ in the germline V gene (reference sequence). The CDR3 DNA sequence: TGTGCCAGCAGCTTAGCCCGCCTAGCGGGAATCGTTAGCACAGATACGCAGTATTTT. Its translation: CASSLARLAGIVSTDTQYF. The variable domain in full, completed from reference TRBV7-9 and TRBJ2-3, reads DTGVSQNPRHKITKRGQNVTFRCDPISEHNRLYWYRQTLGQGPEFLTYFQNEAQLEKSRLLSDRFSAERPKGSFSTLEIQRTEQGDSAMYLCASSLARLAGIVSTDTQYFGPGTRLTVL.

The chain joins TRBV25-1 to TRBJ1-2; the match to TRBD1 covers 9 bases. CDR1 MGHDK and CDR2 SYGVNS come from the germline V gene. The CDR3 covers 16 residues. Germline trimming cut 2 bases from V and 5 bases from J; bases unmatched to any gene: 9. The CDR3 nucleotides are TGTGCCAGCAGTGAACCTGGGACAGGGAACGGTTATGGCTACACCTTC. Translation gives CASSEPGTGNGYGYTF.

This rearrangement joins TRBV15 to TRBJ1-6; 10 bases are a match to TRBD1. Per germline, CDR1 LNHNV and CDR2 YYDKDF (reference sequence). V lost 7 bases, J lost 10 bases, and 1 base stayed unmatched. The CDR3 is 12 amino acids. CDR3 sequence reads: CATTGQGSPLHF. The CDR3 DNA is TGTGCCACCACGGGACAGGGGTCACCCCTCCACTTT.

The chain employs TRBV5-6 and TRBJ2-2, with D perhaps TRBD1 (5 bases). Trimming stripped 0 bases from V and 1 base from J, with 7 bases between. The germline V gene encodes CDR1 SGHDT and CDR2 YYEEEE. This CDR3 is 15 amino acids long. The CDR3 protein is CASSLVRVNTGELFF. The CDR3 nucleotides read TGTGCCAGCAGCTTGGTCAGGGTGAACACCGGGGAGCTGTTTTTT.

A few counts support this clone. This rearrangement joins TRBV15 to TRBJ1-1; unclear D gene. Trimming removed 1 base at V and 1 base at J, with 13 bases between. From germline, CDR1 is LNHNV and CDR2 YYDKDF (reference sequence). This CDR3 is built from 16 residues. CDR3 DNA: TGTGCCACCAGCAGAGGCATTGAGAGGACGAACACTGAAGCTTTCTTT. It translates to CATSRGIERTNTEAFF. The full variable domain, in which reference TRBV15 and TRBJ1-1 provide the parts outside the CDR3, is DAMVIQNPRYQVTQFGKPVTLSCSQTLNHNVMYWYQQKSSQAPKLLFHYYDKDFNNEADTPDNFQSRRPNTSFCFLDIRSPGLGDTAMYLCATSRGIERTNTEAFFGQGTRLTVV.

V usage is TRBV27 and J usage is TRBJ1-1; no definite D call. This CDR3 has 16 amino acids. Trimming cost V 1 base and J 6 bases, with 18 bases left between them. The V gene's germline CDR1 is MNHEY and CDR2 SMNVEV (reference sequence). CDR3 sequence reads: CASSLFPPGRRAEAFF. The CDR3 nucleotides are TGTGCCAGCAGTTTATTCCCCCCGGGCCGACGAGCTGAAGCTTTCTTT.

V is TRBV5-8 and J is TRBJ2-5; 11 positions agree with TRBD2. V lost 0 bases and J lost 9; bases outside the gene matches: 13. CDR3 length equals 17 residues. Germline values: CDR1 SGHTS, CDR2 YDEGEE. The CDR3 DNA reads TGTGCCAGCAGCTTGGGGCTAGCGGGGGGCCGGCCTGGGGCCCAGTACTTC. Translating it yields CASSLGLAGGRPGAQYF.

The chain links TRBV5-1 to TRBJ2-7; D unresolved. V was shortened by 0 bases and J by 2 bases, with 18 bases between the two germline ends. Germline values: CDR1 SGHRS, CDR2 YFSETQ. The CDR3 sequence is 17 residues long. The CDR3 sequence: CASSLVAGTYLTYEQYF. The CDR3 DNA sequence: TGCGCCAGCAGCTTGGTGGCAGGTACCTACCTAACCTACGAGCAGTACTTC.

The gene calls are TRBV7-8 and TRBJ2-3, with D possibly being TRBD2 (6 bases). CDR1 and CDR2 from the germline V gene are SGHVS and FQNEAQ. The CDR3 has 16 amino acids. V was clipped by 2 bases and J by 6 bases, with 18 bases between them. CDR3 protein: CASSLRAGSSQDTQYF. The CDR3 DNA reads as TGTGCCAGCAGCTTACGGGCGGGGTCAAGTCAGGATACGCAGTATTTT.

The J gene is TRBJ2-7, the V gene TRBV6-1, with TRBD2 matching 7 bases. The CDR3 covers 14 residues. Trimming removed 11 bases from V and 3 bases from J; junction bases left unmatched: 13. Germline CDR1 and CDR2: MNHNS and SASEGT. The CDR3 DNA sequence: TGTGCCGCCGCGGAAACTGCGGGGGACTACGAGCAGTACTTC. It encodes CAAAETAGDYEQYF.

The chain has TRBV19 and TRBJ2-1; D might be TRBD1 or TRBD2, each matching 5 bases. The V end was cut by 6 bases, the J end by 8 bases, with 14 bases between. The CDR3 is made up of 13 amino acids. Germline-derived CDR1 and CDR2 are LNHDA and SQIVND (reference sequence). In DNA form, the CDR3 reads TGTGCCAGTAGCCGGGGCCGGGGAGATGAGCAGTTCTTC. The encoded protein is CASSRGRGDEQFF.

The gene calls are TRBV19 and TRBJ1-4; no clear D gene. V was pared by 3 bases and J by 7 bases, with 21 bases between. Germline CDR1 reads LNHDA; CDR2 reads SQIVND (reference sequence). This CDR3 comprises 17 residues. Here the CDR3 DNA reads TGTGCCAGTAGTATGGCCAGGTCAGGACTTTACGGTGAAAAACTGTTTTTT. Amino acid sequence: CASSMARSGLYGEKLFF.

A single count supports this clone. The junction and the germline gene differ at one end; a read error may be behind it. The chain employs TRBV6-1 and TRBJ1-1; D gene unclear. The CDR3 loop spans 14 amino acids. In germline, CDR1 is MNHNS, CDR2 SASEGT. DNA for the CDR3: TGTGCCAGCATTCCGGGAGGAGGTAGCACTGGAGCTTTCTTT. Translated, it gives CASIPGGGSTGAFF.

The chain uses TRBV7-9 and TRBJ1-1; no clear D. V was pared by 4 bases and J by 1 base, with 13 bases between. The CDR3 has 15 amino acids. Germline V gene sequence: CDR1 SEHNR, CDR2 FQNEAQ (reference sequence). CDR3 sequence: CASSSPEIGNTEAFF. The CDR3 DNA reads TGTGCCAGCAGCTCCCCTGAGATAGGGAACACTGAAGCTTTCTTT.

The DNA of the CDR3 is TGTGCCAGCCTTCCGGGACCTACCCCCACTGAAGCTTTCTTT. Amino acid sequence: CASLPGPTPTEAFF. The chain combines TRBV27 with TRBJ1-1; D is perhaps TRBD1 (5 bases). The CDR3 runs 14 residues. V was clipped by 8 bases and J by 4 bases, with 17 bases between them. Germline V gene sequence: CDR1 MNHEY, CDR2 SMNVEV (reference sequence).